The rows below give T cell receptor beta chains drawn from one sample of a study of cytomegalovirus exposure and HLA in healthy donors. Sequencing was performed with immunoSEQ multiplex PCR; in TCRdb, only in-frame clones are kept and a portion is missing. The sample shows about 220,000 clones, 75% to 95% of them seen only once. Sequencing used PBMCs. These receptors were collected from a woman between 18 and 29 years old in good health and CMV-seronegative. CDR3s include the opening cysteine and the closing phenylalanine or tryptophan. The D gene is left open where the match is weak. The listing skips clone size in some rows; elsewhere it reads once, few, many or a size class.

size,V,J,D,CDR3,DNA
.,TRBV11-2,TRBJ2-7,TRBD2,CASSWAGGTYEQYF,TGTGCCAGCAGCTGGGCGGGGGGCACCTACGAGCAGTACTTC
few,TRBV5-4,TRBJ2-2,TRBD2,CASSRSGRVTGELFF,TGTGCCAGCAGCCGAAGCGGGAGGGTCACCGGGGAGCTGTTTTTT
once,TRBV5-4,TRBJ1-1,.,CASSSNLGVGAFF,TGTGCCAGCAGCTCCAACTTAGGGGTGGGAGCTTTCTTT
once,TRBV13,TRBJ2-6,.,CASSLNRDVSGANVLTF,TGTGCCAGCAGCTTAAACAGGGACGTCTCTGGGGCCAACGTCCTGACTTTC
.,TRBV6-6,TRBJ1-2,TRBD1,CASSNLRRGPNYGYTF,TGTGCCAGCAGTAATTTAAGGAGGGGGCCTAACTATGGCTACACCTTC
.,TRBV7-9,TRBJ2-5,.,CASSKLAAQETQYF,TGTGCCAGCAGCAAACTAGCAGCCCAAGAGACCCAGTACTTC
.,TRBV6-5,TRBJ1-1,.,CASSYERSNTEAFF,TGTGCCAGCAGTTATGAGCGAAGCAACACTGAAGCTTTCTTT
.,TRBV7-9,TRBJ2-7,.,CASSPGSHEQYF,TGTGCCAGCAGCCCAGGTAGTCACGAGCAGTACTTC
few,TRBV18,TRBJ2-7,TRBD2,CASSRTSGIDEQYF,TGTGCCAGCTCACGGACTAGCGGGATCGACGAGCAGTACTTC
.,TRBV4-1,TRBJ1-5,.,CASRSFADTFQPQHF,TGCGCCAGCCGATCGTTCGCGGATACTTTTCAGCCCCAGCATTTT
.,TRBV6-1,TRBJ1-1,.,CASSPMGMNTEAFF,TGTGCCAGCAGTCCAATGGGCATGAACACTGAAGCTTTCTTT
.,TRBV19,TRBJ1-1,TRBD1,CASIGWTGPGTEAFF,TGTGCCAGTATCGGGTGGACAGGGCCCGGCACTGAAGCTTTCTTT
.,TRBV5-6,TRBJ2-1,TRBD2,CASSLAQGLAGVEEQFF,TGTGCCAGCAGCTTGGCGCAAGGACTAGCGGGAGTGGAGGAGCAGTTCTTC
.,TRBV29-1,TRBJ2-7,TRBD1,CSVEVLGQRDEQYF,TGCAGCGTTGAAGTATTGGGACAGAGGGACGAGCAGTACTTC
.,TRBV18,TRBJ2-7,TRBD2,CASSPERREGLKKSYEQYF,TGTGCCAGCTCACCCGAGAGGCGGGAGGGCTTAAAAAAGTCCTACGAGCAGTACTTC